The clone carrying this T cell receptor beta chain was counted between two and nine times. Its antigen is still unknown. A second about 6 to 11 cycle PCR used barcoded and J-beta primers. Every molecule of cDNA carried a tag from a template-switch adaptor with 12 random nucleotides. Every sample returned 2.5 million or more CDR3-containing paired-end reads. Each CDR3 protein is one row after TCRdb ran MiXCR on the 5' RACE reads. The sample consists of some 880,000 distinct CDR3 sequences, about 36% of them appearing once. This sample was taken from a study of blood T cells in healthy people across ages. Study results and caveats: Both higher diversity and more naive CD4+ cells marked long-lived donors when set against aged donors.

CDR3 length: 14 residues. The germline CDR1 and CDR2 sequences are ENHRY and SYGVKD. V gave up 7 bases and J gave up 4 bases; unmatched junction bases: 4. This sequence originates from a man aged 18 to 30 in good health. This chain connects TRBV10-3 to TRBJ2-3; TRBD2 matches 11 bases. The sequencing sample was made of blood. Here the CDR3 DNA reads TGTGCCATCACGACTAGCGGGGAATCAGATACGCAGTATTTT. Translation gives CAITTSGESDTQYF.